The clone carrying this T cell receptor beta chain was seen at least ten times. What it recognizes is unknown. This specimen belongs to a study of Graves' ophthalmopathy and Graves' hyperthyroidism. Study-level points and caveats: Most thyroid-expanded clonotypes exceeding 0.001 frequency were also found in blood. Predictions made by the model for ophthalmopathy progression reached roughly 64% sensitivity and almost 75% specificity. A roughly 81% specificity and about 90% sensitivity were achieved by a 13-signature model that separated ophthalmopathy from stable hyperthyroidism.

RNA served as the template for amplifying TCR beta CDR3 regions. Amplification began with first-round RT-PCR using HTBI primers, then second-round multiplex PCR was performed. TCRdb reanalysed the multiplex PCR reads using MiXCR and keeps one entry per CDR3 protein. The sample contains around 1.1 million distinct CDR3 sequences, about 35% of which appear only once. The germline CDR1 and CDR2 sequences are SEHNR and FQNEAQ (reference sequence). The CDR3 extends over 13 amino acids. V trimming: 6 bases; J trimming: 3 bases; junction bases outside the gene matches: 4. The sequencing input was peripheral blood or thyroid tissue (not recorded which). This clonotype was sampled from an adult man with Graves' hyperthyroidism. J is TRBJ1-1 and V is TRBV7-9, with 7 nucleotides matching TRBD1. The CDR3: CASRRQGDTEAFF. The CDR3, as DNA: TGTGCCAGCAGGCGACAGGGAGACACTGAAGCTTTCTTT.